This note documents a single T cell receptor beta chain sequence. Its antigen is as yet unknown. Other nucleotide sequences from this sample produce the same CDR3. The data were obtained in a study of cytomegalovirus exposure and HLA in healthy donors. Study-wide context: Of all 400 or so donors who were genotyped, about 84% belonged to the Caucasian-associated ancestry cluster.

V was trimmed by 0 bases and J by 5 bases, leaving 7 bases between them. There are 13 residues in the CDR3. Germline CDR1 reads MNHEY; CDR2 reads SVGAGI. Study results and limitations: For most TCR beta V segments, an earlier analysis put the productive rate at about 87% or about 30% of the time. The study designated about 180 TCR beta chains cytomegalovirus-associated.

PCR was performed using 60 Vbeta and 13 Jbeta primers. Per the original data handling: In a later analysis, about 11 million of 83 million or so unique beta chains occurred in at least two donors. Sequenced by immunoSEQ multiplex PCR; TCRdb stores in-frame clones only, minus some. The V and J calls and clone size come from that table; D and trimming were worked out from the DNA. Of about 190,000 clones in the sample, 80% to 90% were seen once. Sequencing used PBMCs. The chain joins TRBV6-5 to TRBJ1-1, with D perhaps matching TRBD1 (5 bases). The origin of this receptor is a man between 40 and 49 years old in good health and CMV-seropositive. The CDR3 nucleotides are TGTGCCAGCAGTTACTCTGGGGGGACTGAAGCTTTCTTT. Protein: CASSYSGGTEAFF.